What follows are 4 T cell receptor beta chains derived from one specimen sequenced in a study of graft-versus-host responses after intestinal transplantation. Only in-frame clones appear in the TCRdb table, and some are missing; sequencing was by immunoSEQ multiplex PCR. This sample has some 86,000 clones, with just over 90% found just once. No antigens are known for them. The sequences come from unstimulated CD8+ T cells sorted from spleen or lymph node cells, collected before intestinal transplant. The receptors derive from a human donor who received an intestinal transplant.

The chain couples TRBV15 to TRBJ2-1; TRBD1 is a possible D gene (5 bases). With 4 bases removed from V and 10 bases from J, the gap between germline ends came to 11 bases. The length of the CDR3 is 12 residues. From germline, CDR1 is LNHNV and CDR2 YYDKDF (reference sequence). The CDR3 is CATSMDIWEQFF. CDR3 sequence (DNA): TGTGCCACCAGCATGGACATTTGGGAGCAGTTCTTC.

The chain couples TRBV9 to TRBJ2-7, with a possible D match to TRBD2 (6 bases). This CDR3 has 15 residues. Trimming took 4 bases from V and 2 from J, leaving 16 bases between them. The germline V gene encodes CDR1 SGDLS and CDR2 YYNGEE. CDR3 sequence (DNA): TGTGCCAGCAGCCCTGGGGGGACCGACGCCTACGAGCAGTACTTC. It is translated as CASSPGGTDAYEQYF.

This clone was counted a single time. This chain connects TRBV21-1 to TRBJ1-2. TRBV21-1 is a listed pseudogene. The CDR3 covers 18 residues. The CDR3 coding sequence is TGTGCCAGCAGCAAAGCGCTCCCTGTGGGCGGAAATCACTATGGCTACACCTTC. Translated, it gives CASSKALPVGGNHYGYTF.

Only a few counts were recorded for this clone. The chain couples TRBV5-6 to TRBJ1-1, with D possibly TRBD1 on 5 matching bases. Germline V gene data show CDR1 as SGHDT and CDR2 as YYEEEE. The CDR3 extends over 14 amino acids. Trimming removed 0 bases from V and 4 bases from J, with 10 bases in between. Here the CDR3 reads CASSLGRQGTEAFF. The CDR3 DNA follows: TGTGCCAGCAGCTTGGGACGGCAGGGCACTGAAGCTTTCTTT.